This T cell receptor beta chain was retrieved from a study of T cells after posttransplantation cyclophosphamide. Study results and limitations: Later post-transplant blood repertoires were often dominated by donor CD8+ memory clones.

A marrow graft followed busulfan-fludarabine conditioning, with cyclophosphamide on days +3 and +4. The CDR3 loop spans 14 amino acids. Germline V CDR1 and CDR2: SGHRS, YFSETQ. V was shortened by 0 bases and J by 1 base, with 7 bases between the two germline ends. A remark on this clone: The antigen is unknown. Other DNA sequences in the sample encode the same CDR3.

TCRdb keeps only in-frame clones here, not all; method: immunoSEQ multiplex PCR. The table lists about 16,000 clones, roughly 93% of them singletons. This receptor was obtained from a male patient over 55 who received an allogeneic stem cell transplant from a related donor and was CMV-positive. Some of these T cells may belong to the graft donor. The rearrangement links TRBV5-1 to TRBJ1-1; D is ambiguous. The sequenced sample was CD4+ T cells sorted from blood, obtained after allogeneic stem cell transplant with posttransplant cyclophosphamide. Here the CDR3 reads CASSLGQTNTEAFF. The CDR3 DNA follows: TGCGCCAGCAGCTTGGGACAAACGAACACTGAAGCTTTCTTT.